The present TCR beta chain was sequenced within a study of shared clonotypes between healthy human individuals. The study separated CD4+ cells into CD45RA+ naive and CD45RA-negative memory subsets. The CDR3 has 13 residues. CDR1 is SQVTM and CDR2 is ANQGSEA in the germline V gene. Deletions cut 6 bases from V and 6 bases from J, with 14 bases between. Generated by immunoSEQ multiplex PCR, the TCRdb table keeps only in-frame clones and is missing some. This sample has some 1 million clones, with roughly 70% found just once. The sequence came from a man between 18 and 35 years old in good health. The sequencing input was memory CD4+ T cells sorted from blood. Subset of the sample: CD45RA-negative fraction. The chain couples TRBV29-1 to TRBJ2-2; perhaps TRBD1 as D (6 bases). The CDR3, as DNA: TGCAGCGTGGCAGGGGACACCGCCGGGGAGCTGTTTTTT. Its translation: CSVAGDTAGELFF.